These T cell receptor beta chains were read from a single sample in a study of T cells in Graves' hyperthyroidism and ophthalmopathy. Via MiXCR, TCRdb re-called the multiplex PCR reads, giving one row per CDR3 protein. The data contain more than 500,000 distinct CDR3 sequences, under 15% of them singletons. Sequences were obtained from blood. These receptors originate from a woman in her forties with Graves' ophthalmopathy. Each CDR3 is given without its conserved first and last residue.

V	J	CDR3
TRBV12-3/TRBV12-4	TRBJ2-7	ASSYTGYEQY
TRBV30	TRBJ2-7	AWSGVVAGSYEQY
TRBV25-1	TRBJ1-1	ASSSLQGLTEAF
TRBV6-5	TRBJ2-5	ASSYSMTGPHQETQY
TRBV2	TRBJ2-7	ASSEALTGSSYEQY
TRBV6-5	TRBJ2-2	ASSYSSGAGELF
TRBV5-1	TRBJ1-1	ASSFAQGLSGTEAF
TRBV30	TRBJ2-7	AWSVTGGFQHYEQY
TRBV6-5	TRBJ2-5	ASRGQHQETQY
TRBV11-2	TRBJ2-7	ASTNNEGAPYEQY
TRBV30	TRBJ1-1	ACSTRAMNTEAF
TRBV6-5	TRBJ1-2	ASSLGTGSPTGYT
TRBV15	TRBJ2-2	ATSKGSQLYTGELF
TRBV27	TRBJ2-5	ASGRQGPWETQY
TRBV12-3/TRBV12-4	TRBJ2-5	ASSLLSRGTQY
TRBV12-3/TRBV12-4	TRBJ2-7	ASKIDSTYEQY
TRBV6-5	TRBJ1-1	ASSYRSGATEAF
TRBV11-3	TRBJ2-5	ASSFMPYQETQY
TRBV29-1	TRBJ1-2	SAQGNYGYT
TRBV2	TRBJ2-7	ASGASIEQY
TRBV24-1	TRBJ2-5	ATSDAGLADQRETQY
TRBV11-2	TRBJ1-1	ASSRPDKYYMNTEAF
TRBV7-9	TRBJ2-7	ASGGASGYEQY
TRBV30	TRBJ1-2	AVGVNYGYT
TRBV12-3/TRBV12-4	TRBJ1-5	ASSRGDRGRQPQH
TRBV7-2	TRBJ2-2	ASSLGLPYTGELF
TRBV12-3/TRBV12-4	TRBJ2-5	ASSAWTGGTQY
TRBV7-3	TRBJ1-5	ASSRTPGQGWDQPQH
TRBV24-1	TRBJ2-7	ATSDITGGRNEQY
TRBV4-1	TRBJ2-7	ASSQGGRGGEQY
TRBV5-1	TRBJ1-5	ASSLAPGQGGKPQH
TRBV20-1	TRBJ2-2	SARVAGSNTGELF
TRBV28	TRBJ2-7	ASSQDTGQSYEQY
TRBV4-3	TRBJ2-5	ASSQGPGTGPRETQY
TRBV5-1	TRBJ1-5	ASSLAGASNQPQH
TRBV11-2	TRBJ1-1	ASSLGDRGWAF
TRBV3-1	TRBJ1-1	ASSLMRTGRTEAF
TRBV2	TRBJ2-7	ASSVDRGYDEQY
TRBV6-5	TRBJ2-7	ASSYSTGGYEQY
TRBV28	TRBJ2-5	ASSPAGGYEESQY
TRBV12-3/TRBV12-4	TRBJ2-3	ASSLRTGTDTQY
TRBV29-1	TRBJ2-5	SVDGLAGETQY
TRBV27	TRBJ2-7	ASSPQDSPYEQY
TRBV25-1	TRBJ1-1	ASSEATGYTEAF
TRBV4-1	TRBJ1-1	ASSQVLPNTEAF